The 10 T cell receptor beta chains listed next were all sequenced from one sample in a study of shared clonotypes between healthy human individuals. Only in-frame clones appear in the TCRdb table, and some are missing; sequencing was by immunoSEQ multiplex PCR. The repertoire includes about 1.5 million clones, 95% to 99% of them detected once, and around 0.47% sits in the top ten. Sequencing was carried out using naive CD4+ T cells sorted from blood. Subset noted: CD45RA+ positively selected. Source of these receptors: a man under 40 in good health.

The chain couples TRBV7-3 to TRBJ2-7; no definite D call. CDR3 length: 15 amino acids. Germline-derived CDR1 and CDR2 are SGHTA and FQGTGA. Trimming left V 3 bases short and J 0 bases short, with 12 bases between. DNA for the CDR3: TGTGCCAGCAGCTTGAATATGGGCTTCTCCTACGAGCAGTACTTC. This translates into CASSLNMGFSYEQYF.

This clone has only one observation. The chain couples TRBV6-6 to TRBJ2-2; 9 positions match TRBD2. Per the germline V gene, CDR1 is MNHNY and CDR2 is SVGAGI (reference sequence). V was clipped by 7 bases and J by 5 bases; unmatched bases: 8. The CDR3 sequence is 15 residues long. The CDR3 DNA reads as TGTGCCAGCACCTTAGCGGGAGTACGGACCGGGGAGCTGTTTTTT. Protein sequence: CASTLAGVRTGELFF.

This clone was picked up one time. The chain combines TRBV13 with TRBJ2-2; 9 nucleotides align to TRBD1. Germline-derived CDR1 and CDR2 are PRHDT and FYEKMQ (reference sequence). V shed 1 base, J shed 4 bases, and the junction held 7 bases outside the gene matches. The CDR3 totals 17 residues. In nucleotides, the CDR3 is TGTGCCAGCAGCTTAGACGTGGACAGGGGTTTCACCGGGGAGCTGTTTTTT. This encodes CASSLDVDRGFTGELFF. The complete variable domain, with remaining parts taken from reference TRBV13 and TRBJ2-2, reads AAGVIQSPRHLIKEKRETATLKCYPIPRHDTVYWYQQGPGQDPQFLISFYEKMQSDKGSIPDRFSAQQFSDYHSELNMSSLELGDSALYFCASSLDVDRGFTGELFFGEGSRLTVL.

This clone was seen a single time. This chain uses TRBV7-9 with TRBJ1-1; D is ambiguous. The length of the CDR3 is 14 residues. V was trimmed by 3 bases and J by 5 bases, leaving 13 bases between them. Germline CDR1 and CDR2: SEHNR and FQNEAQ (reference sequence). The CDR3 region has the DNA TGTGCCAGCAGCTTTAGACAAATGGGGACTGAAGCTTTCTTT. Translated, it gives CASSFRQMGTEAFF.

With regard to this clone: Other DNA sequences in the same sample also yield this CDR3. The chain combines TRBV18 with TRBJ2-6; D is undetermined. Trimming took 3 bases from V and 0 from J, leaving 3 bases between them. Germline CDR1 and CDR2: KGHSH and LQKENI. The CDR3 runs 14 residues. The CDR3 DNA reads TGTGCCAGCTCACCCAACTCTGGGGCCAACGTCCTGACTTTC. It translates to CASSPNSGANVLTF. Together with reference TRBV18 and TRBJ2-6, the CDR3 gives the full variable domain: NAGVMQNPRHLVRRRGQEARLRCSPMKGHSHVYWYRQLPEEGLKFMVYLQKENIIDESGMPKERFSAEFPKEGPSILRIQQVVRGDSAAYFCASSPNSGANVLTFGAGSRLTVL.

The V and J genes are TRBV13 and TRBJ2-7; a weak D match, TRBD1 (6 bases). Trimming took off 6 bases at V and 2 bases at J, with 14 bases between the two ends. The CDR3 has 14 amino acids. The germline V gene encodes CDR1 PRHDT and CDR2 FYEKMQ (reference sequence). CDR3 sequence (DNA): TGTGCCAGCAGTCTACAGGGTATTGCCTACGAGCAGTACTTC. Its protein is CASSLQGIAYEQYF.

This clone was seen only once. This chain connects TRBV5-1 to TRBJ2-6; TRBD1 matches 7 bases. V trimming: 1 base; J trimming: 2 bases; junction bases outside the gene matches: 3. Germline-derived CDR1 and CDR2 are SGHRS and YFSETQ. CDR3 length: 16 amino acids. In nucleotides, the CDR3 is TGCGCCAGCAGCTTGCGAACAGGGGCTGGGGCCAACGTCCTGACTTTC. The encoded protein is CASSLRTGAGANVLTF.

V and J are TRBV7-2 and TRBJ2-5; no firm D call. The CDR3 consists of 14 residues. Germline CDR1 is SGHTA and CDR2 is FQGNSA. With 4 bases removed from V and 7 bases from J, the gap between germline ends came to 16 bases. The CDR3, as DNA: TGTGCCAGCAGCTCAATAACCGGGCCGAGGACCCAGTACTTC. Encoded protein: CASSSITGPRTQYF.

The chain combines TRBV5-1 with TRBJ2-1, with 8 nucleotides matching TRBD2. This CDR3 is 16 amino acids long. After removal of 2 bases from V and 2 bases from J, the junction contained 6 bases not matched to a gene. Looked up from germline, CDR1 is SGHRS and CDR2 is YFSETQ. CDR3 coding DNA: TGCGCCAGCAGCTTCGCGGGAGGAGCTACCTACAATGAGCAGTTCTTC. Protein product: CASSFAGGATYNEQFF.

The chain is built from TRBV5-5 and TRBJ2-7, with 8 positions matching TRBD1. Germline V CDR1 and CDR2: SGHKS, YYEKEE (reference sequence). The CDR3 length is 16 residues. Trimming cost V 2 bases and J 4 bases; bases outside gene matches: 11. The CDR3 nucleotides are TGTGCCAGCAGCTTCGGCCCGAGACAGGGGAGTTACGAGCAGTACTTC. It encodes CASSFGPRQGSYEQYF.